The next 10 T cell receptor beta chains were all read from a single sample in a study of shared clonotypes between healthy human individuals. Data came from immunoSEQ multiplex PCR; TCRdb stores just in-frame clones and leaves some out. The sample has more than 850,000 clones; 75% to 80% are singletons. Input material: memory CD4+ T cells from PBMCs. Subset indicated: CD45RA-negative fraction. The receptor source for this set is a young man in good health. Some clones in this sample may be carry-over from other donors' samples.

The chain recombines TRBV14 with TRBJ2-1, with 12 bases matching TRBD2. With 5 bases clipped from V and 10 bases from J, the junction kept 9 bases outside the gene matches. This CDR3 spans 15 amino acids. CDR1 is SGHDN and CDR2 is FVKESK in the germline V gene. The DNA for the CDR3 is TGTGCCAGCAGCAACAGGACTAGCGGGAAGGTCGAGCAGTTCTTC. Translation gives CASSNRTSGKVEQFF.

V gene TRBV5-6 combines with J gene TRBJ2-7; TRBD1 aligns across 7 bases. Trimming at V came to 4 bases and at J to 7 bases, leaving 8 bases not matched to a gene. Germline V CDR1 and CDR2: SGHDT, YYEEEE. The CDR3 has 13 residues. CDR3 nucleotide sequence: TGTGCCAGCAGCCAGGGACAGCAGTCGGAGCAGTACTTC. It yields the protein CASSQGQQSEQYF. Based on the CDR3 plus reference TRBV5-6 and TRBJ2-7, the full variable domain is DAGVTQSPTHLIKTRGQQVTLRCSPKSGHDTVSWYQQALGQGPQFIFQYYEEEERQRGNFPDRFSGHQFPNYSSELNVNALLLGDSALYLCASSQGQQSEQYFGPGTRLTVT.

This clone appeared a single time. J is TRBJ2-5 and V is TRBV5-1; D might be TRBD1 (6 bases). In germline, CDR1 is SGHRS, CDR2 YFSETQ. The CDR3 sequence is 14 residues long. Trimming pared 4 bases from V and 2 bases from J, leaving 12 bases between. CDR3 sequence: CASSRDNHQETQYF. Here the CDR3 DNA reads TGCGCCAGCAGCCGGGACAACCATCAAGAGACCCAGTACTTC.

The chain joins TRBV5-1 to TRBJ2-5; D possibly corresponds to TRBD1 (6 bases). This CDR3 is built from 14 residues. Trimming removed 9 bases at V and 4 bases at J, with 19 bases between. Germline CDR1 reads SGHRS; CDR2 reads YFSETQ. This CDR3 is CATKTGPTGETQYF. In nucleotides, the CDR3 is TGCGCCACTAAGACAGGTCCCACTGGAGAGACCCAGTACTTC.

J is TRBJ2-2 and V is TRBV5-1, with D hard to call. V was cut by 6 bases and J by 0 bases, with 9 bases left in between. There are 14 residues in the CDR3. Germline V lookup: CDR1 SGHRS, CDR2 YFSETQ. This chain's CDR3 is CASTPPSNTGELFF. The CDR3 DNA reads TGCGCCAGCACCCCCCCGTCGAACACCGGGGAGCTGTTTTTT.

The count of this clone is one. This rearrangement joins TRBV27 to TRBJ2-1, with D tentatively TRBD1 (6 bases). The CDR3 is 16 residues long. V was trimmed by 5 bases and J by 4 bases, leaving 18 bases between them. The V gene's germline CDR1 is MNHEY and CDR2 SMNVEV (reference sequence). The CDR3 reads CASSLGASGAYNEQFF. As DNA, the CDR3 is TGTGCCAGCAGTCTGGGGGCCAGCGGAGCTTACAATGAGCAGTTCTTC.

The chain has TRBV10-3 and TRBJ2-1, with D maybe TRBD2 (6 bases). The germline gives CDR1 ENHRY, CDR2 SYGVKD. Trimming shortened V by 4 bases and J by 5 bases, and 12 bases separated the two germline ends. CDR3 length equals 14 residues. The CDR3 here is CAISGSAGHNEQFF. The DNA for the CDR3 is TGTGCCATCAGTGGATCAGCGGGCCACAATGAGCAGTTCTTC.

The CDR3 nucleotides are TGTGCCAGCCGTCGAGAGGGGGGTTTTTTTTATGAGCAGTTCTTC. Its protein product is CASRREGGFFYEQFF. V gene TRBV28 combines with J gene TRBJ2-1; D is possibly TRBD1 or TRBD2 (6 bases each). CDR1 and CDR2 from the germline V gene are MDHEN and SYDVKM. The ends were cut back, 8 bases at V and 8 bases at J, with 22 bases in the middle. The CDR3 covers 15 residues.

CDR3 sequence: CASSPPDRASYEQYF. CDR3 sequence (DNA): TGTGCCAGCTCACCACCGGACAGGGCCTCCTACGAGCAGTACTTC. V gene TRBV18 combines with J gene TRBJ2-7, with 8 bases aligning to TRBD1. This CDR3 is built from 15 residues. J lost 0 bases, V lost 0 bases, and 1 base had no gene match. Germline V gives CDR1 KGHSH, CDR2 LQKENI.

V usage is TRBV5-1 and J usage is TRBJ2-1; 14 bases are shared with TRBD2. J gave up 7 bases and V 0 bases, and 9 bases lay outside the gene matches. The CDR3 loop spans 18 amino acids. Germline CDR1 reads SGHRS; CDR2 reads YFSETQ. The CDR3 spells CASSLVPLGLAGENEQFF. CDR3 DNA sequence: TGCGCCAGCAGCTTGGTTCCCCTGGGACTAGCGGGAGAGAATGAGCAGTTCTTC.